This TCR beta chain was identified during a study of human T cells and chemical hapten exposure. The study's findings and limits: Alopecia was present in the donors, so their immune response may differ from healthy people's.

This clonotype was counted between two and nine times. The antigen is undetermined. Within the library, unique molecular identifiers were attached to each individual cDNA molecule. Under the authors' procedure: Counting gave a median of roughly 100,000 TCRs per sample, with values ranging from about 20,000 to 750,000. TCRdb recomputed calls from the RACE reads with MiXCR, one row per CDR3 protein. None of the V and J calls come from the authors' own analysis; TCRdb made them. Here the sample spans approximately 110,000 distinct CDR3 sequences, approximately 11% being singletons. Time point given: patch test 1, 2 weeks after DPC sensitization. Documented treatment: therapeutic diphenylcyclopropenone sensitization with weekly scalp DPC. The length of the CDR3 is 14 residues. The V gene lost 3 bases and the J gene lost 0 bases, with 9 bases spanning the gap.

The receptor comes from a middle-aged woman with alopecia areata. Some clones in this sample may be carry-over from other donors' samples. This material consisted of whole blood, taken in connection with sensitization to the hapten diphenylcyclopropenone (DPC). The genes are TRBV12-3 or TRBV12-4 and TRBJ2-7, with D possibly matching TRBD1 (6 bases). The CDR3 reads CASSFSGDSYEQYF. The CDR3 coding sequence is TGTGCCAGCAGTTTCTCAGGGGACTCCTACGAGCAGTACTTC.